Below, one TCR beta chain is given with its context. Its specificity is not known. Being one base from a much bigger clone, this may be a read error. CDR1 and CDR2 (germline): SGHAT, FQNNGV. The CDR3 contains 15 residues. The ends were cut back, 0 bases at V and 4 bases at J, with 12 bases in the middle. This specimen belongs to a study of post-analysis software for immune sequencing data. The study, taken as a whole, reports: A few TRBV segments, TRBV5-6, TRBV5-1 and TRBV20-1 among them, were found more frequent in patients than controls. Samples sharing a preparation batch grouped tightly together when assessed by F measure. A significant reduction in normalized Chao1 diversity was observed in multiple sclerosis patients versus controls.

Unique molecular identifiers tagged the TCR beta cDNA libraries. Out of about 0.95 to 10 million T cells, roughly 0.5 million cDNA molecules were generated. TCRdb reprocessed the PCR reads via MiXCR and lists one record per CDR3 protein. The table shows around 190,000 distinct CDR3 sequences, with 29% occurring only once. The sequenced sample consisted of blood. The rearrangement joins TRBV11-2 to TRBJ2-5; the D gene could be TRBD1 or TRBD2 (5 bases each). The receptor was derived from a girl between 2 and 17 years old with multiple sclerosis. The CDR3 here is CASSLDHRGRETQYF. The CDR3 DNA reads as TGTGCCAGCAGCTTAGATCACCGGGGCCGAGAGACCCAGTACTTC.